This TCR beta chain stems from a study of blood T cell repertoires in COVID-19. Study details: Samples of COVID-19 (acute and convalescent) were obtained from the United States, Italy and Spain. Sources were T cells, B-cell-depleted T cells, or PBMCs; the material itself was cDNA or gDNA.

The trim removed 8 bases at V and 4 bases at J, leaving 8 bases unmatched. Germline values: CDR1 LNHDA, CDR2 SQIVND (reference sequence). The CDR3 totals 14 residues. Source study methods: Amplifying reference gene primers gave estimates of nucleated cell counts. TCRdb keeps only in-frame clones here, not all; method: immunoSEQ multiplex PCR. V and J calls and clone size come straight from that table; D and trimming were deduced from the DNA. The sample contains 95,000 to 150,000 clones, about four fifths of which appear only once. This sequence joins TRBV19 and TRBJ1-3, with TRBD1 identical over 7 bases. The clonotype originates from a man in his sixties with active or convalescent COVID-19. Sequencing input: peripheral blood. CDR3 amino acids: CASQSTGTGNTIYF. The CDR3 DNA follows: TGTGCCAGTCAATCGACAGGGACGGGAAACACCATATATTTT.